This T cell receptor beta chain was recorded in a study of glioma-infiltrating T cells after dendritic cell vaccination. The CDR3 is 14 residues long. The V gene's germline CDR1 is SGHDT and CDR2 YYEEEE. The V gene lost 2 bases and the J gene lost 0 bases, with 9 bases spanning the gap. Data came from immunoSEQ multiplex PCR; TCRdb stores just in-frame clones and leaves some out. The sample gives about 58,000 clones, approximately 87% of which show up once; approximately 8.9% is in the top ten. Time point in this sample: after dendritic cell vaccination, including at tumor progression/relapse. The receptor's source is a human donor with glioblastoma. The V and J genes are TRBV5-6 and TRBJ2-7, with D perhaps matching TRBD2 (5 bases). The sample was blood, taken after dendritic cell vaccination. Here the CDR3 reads CASSFSELSYEQYF. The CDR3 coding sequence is TGTGCCAGCAGCTTTAGCGAACTCTCCTACGAGCAGTACTTC. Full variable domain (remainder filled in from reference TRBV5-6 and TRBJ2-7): DAGVTQSPTHLIKTRGQQVTLRCSPKSGHDTVSWYQQALGQGPQFIFQYYEEEERQRGNFPDRFSGHQFPNYSSELNVNALLLGDSALYLCASSFSELSYEQYFGPGTRLTVT.